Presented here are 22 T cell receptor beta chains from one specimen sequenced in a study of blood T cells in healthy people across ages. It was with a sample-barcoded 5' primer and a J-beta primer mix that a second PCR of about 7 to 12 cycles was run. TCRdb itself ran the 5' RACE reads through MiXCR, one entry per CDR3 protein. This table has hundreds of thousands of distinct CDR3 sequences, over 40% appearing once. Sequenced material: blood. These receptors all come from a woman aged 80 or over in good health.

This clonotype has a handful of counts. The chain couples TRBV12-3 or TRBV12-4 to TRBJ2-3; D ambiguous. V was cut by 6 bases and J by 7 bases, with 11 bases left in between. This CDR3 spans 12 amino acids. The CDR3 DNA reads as TGTGCCAGCAGCCCCGGGTCATATACGCAGTATTTT. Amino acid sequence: CASSPGSYTQYF.

The CDR3 DNA reads as TGTGCCAGCAGCTTAGGGGCTTTGCAGTTCTTC. This encodes CASSLGALQFF. The genes are TRBV7-2 and TRBJ2-1; D gene ambiguous. In germline, CDR1 is SGHTA, CDR2 FQGNSA. Trimming took off 1 base at V and 12 bases at J, with 7 bases between the two ends. CDR3 length: 11 amino acids.

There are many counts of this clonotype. CDR3 sequence (DNA): TGTGCCATCAGGCCAACTAGCGCGGCCCACAATGAGCAGTTCTTC. Translated: CAIRPTSAAHNEQFF. The rearrangement uses TRBV10-3 and TRBJ2-1; 7 bases are a match to TRBD2. The CDR3 consists of 15 residues. V lost 6 bases to trimming and J lost 5 bases; unmatched junction nucleotides: 10. Germline-derived CDR1 and CDR2 are ENHRY and SYGVKD.

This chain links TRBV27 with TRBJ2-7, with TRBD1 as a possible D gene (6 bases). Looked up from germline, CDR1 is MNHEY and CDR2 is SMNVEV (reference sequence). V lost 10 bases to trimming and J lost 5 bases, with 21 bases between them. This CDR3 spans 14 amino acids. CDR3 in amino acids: CANGPLGQAHEQYF. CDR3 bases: TGTGCCAACGGTCCCCTGGGACAAGCCCACGAGCAGTACTTC.

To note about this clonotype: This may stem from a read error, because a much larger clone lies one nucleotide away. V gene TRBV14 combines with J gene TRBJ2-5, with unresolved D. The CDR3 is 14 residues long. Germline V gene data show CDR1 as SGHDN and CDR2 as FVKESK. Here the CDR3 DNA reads TGTGCCAGCTGCCAAGATCTTAACCAAGAGACCCAGTACTTC. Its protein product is CASCQDLNQETQYF. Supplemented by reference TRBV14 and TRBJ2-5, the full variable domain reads EAGVTQFPSHSVIEKGQTVTLRCDPISGHDNLYWYRRVMGKEIKFLLHFVKESKQDESGMPNNRFLAERTGGTYSTLKVQPAELEDSGVYFCASCQDLNQETQYFGPGTRLLVL.

CDR3 sequence (DNA): TGCAGTGCTACTGTTAATGAGCAGTTCTTC. Amino acid sequence: CSATVNEQFF. The chain joins TRBV20-1 to TRBJ2-1; D remains unclear. With 4 bases removed from V and 7 bases from J, the gap between germline ends came to 5 bases. CDR1 is DFQATT, CDR2 SNEGSKA, per germline (reference sequence). The CDR3 totals 10 residues.

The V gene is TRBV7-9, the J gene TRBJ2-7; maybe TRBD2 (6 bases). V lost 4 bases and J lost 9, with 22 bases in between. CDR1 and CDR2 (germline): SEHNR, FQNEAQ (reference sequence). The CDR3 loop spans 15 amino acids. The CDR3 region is CASSYSQGGDDAQYF. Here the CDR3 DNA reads TGTGCCAGCAGCTATAGCCAGGGAGGCGATGATGCGCAGTACTTC.

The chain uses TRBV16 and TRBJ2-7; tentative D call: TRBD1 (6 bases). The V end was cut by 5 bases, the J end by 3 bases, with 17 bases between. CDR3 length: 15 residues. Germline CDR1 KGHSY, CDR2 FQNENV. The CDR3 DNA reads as TGTGCCAGCAGCAGACAGGCCGTGGGTGACTACGAGCAGTACTTC. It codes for CASSRQAVGDYEQYF.

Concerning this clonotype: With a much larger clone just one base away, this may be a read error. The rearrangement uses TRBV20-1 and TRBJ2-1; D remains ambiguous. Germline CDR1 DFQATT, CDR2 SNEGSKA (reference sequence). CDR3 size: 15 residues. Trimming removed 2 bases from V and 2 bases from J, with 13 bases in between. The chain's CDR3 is CSARYGPRTYNEQFF. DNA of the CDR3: TGCAGTGCTAGATATGGACCGCGCACCTACAATGAGCAGTTCTTC.

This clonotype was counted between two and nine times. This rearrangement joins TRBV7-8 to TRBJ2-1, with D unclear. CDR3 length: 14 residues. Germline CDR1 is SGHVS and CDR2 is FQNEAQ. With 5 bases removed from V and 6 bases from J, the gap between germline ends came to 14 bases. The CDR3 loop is CASSVGFGINEQFF. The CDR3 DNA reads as TGTGCCAGCAGCGTGGGTTTCGGTATCAATGAGCAGTTCTTC. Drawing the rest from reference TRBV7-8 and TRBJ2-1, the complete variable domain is GAGVSQSPRYKVAKRGQDVALRCDPISGHVSLFWYQQALGQGPEFLTYFQNEAQLDKSGLPSDRFFAERPEGSVSTLKIQRTQQEDSAVYLCASSVGFGINEQFFGPGTRLTVL.

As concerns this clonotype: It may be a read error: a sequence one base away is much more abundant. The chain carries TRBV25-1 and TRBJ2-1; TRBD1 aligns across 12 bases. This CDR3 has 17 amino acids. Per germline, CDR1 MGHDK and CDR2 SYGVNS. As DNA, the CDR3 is TGTGTCAGCAGTGAACTTGGGACAGGGGGCGGGGGTGGAGAGCAGTTCTTC. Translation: CVSSELGTGGGGGEQFF.

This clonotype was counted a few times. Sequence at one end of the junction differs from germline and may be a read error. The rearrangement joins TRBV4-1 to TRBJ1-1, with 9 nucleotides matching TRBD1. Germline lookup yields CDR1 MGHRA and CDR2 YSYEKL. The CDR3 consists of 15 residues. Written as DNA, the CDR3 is TGCGCCGGCAGCCAGGACAACAGGGGGCTCACTGAAGCTTTCTTT. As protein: CAGSQDNRGLTEAFF.

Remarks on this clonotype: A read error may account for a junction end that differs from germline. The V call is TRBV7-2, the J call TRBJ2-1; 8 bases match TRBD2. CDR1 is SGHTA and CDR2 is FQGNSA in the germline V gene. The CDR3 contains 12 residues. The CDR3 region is CASSVAGLHPFF. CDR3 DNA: TGTGCCAGCAGCGTAGCGGGACTACACCCGTTCTTC.

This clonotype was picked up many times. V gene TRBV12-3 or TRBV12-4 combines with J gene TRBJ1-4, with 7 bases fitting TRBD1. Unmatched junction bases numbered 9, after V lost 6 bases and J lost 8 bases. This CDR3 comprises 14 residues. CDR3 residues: CASSLQGTTEKLFF. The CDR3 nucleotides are TGTGCCAGCAGCCTACAGGGGACGACGGAAAAACTGTTTTTT.

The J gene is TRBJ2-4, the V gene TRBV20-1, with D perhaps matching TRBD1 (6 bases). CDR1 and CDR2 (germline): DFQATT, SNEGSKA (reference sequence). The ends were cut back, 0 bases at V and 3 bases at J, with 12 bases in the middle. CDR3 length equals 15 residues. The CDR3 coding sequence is TGCAGTGCTAGAGATATTCAAGGGGGCAAAAACATTCAGTACTTC. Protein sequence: CSARDIQGGKNIQYF.

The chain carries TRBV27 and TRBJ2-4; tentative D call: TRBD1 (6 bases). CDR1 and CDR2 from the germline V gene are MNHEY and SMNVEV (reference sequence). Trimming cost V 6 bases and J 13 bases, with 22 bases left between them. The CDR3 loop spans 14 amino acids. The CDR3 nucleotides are TGTGCCAGCAGGGTACAGGGTTCGCTTCGTGTGCAGTACTTC. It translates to CASRVQGSLRVQYF.

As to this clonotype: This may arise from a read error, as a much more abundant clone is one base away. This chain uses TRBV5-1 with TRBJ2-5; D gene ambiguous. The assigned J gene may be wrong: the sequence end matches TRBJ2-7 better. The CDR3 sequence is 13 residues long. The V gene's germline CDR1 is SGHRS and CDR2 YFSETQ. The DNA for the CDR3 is TGCGCCAGACGCCCATTATCCGGATACGAGCAGTACTTC. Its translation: CARRPLSGYEQYF.

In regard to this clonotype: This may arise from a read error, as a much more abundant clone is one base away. The CDR3 spells CASSLLSVNLNNEQYF. CDR3 bases: TGTGCCAGCAGTCTTCTTTCCGTAAACCTAAACAATGAGCAGTACTTC. The V gene is TRBV28, the J gene TRBJ2-5; D unresolved. Trimming removed 5 bases at V and 11 bases at J, with 27 bases between. There are 16 residues in the CDR3. Per the germline V gene, CDR1 is MDHEN and CDR2 is SYDVKM.

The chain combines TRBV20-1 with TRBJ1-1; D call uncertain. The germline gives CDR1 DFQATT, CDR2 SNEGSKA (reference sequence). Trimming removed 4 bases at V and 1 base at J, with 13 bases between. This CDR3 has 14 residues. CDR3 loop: CSANEGAGNTEAFF. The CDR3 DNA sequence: TGCAGTGCTAATGAGGGAGCGGGGAACACTGAAGCTTTCTTT.

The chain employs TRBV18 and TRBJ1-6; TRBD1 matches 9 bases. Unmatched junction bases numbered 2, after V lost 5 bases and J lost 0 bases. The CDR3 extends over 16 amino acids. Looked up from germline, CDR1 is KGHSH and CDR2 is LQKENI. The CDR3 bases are TGTGCCAGCTCAGGACAGGGGAGCTCCTATAATTCACCCCTCCACTTT. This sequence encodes CASSGQGSSYNSPLHF. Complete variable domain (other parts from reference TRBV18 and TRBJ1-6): NAGVMQNPRHLVRRRGQEARLRCSPMKGHSHVYWYRQLPEEGLKFMVYLQKENIIDESGMPKERFSAEFPKEGPSILRIQQVVRGDSAAYFCASSGQGSSYNSPLHFGNGTRLTVT.

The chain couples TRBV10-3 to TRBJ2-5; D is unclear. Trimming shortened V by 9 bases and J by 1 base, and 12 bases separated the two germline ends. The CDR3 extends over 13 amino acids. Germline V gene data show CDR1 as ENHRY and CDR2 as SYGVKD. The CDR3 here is CAINDDGQETQYF. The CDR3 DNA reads TGTGCCATAAATGACGACGGCCAAGAGACCCAGTACTTC.

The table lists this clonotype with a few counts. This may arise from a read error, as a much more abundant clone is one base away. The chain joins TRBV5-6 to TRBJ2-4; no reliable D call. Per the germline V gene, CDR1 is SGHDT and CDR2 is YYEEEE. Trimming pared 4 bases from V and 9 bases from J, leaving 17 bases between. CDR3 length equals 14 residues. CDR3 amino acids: CASSVDRAPSIQYF. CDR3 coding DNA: TGTGCCAGCAGCGTCGACCGGGCCCCAAGCATTCAGTACTTC.